The rows below give T cell receptor beta chains drawn from one sample of a study of identical twins. A single record per CDR3 protein comes from TCRdb applying MiXCR to the 5' RACE reads. Found here are about 890,000 distinct CDR3 sequences, around an eighth of them singletons; the top ten hold 1.5% to 2%. This sample was also put to use in a study of yellow fever vaccine responses in identical twins.

What was sequenced was PBMCs. All receptors derive from a woman aged 18-29 years in good health. Both conserved end residues are part of each CDR3. D genes are given only for firm matches. The listing skips clone size in some rows; elsewhere it reads once, few, many or a size class.

CDR3aa: CASSPDTFQETQYF; CDR3nt: TGTGCCAGCAGCCCTGACACTTTCCAAGAGACCCAGTACTTC; len: 14; v_gene: TRBV6-1; j_gene: TRBJ2-5; d_gene: -; abundance: many
CDR3aa: CASGSGLAGTADTQYF; CDR3nt: TGTGCTAGTGGTTCGGGACTAGCGGGCACCGCAGATACGCAGTATTTT; len: 16; v_gene: TRBV12-5; j_gene: TRBJ2-3; d_gene: TRBD2; abundance: few
CDR3aa: CSARSPSGTANYGYTF; CDR3nt: TGCAGTGCTAGATCCCCTTCAGGGACAGCTAACTATGGCTACACCTTC; len: 16; v_gene: TRBV20-1; j_gene: TRBJ1-2; d_gene: TRBD1; abundance: -
CDR3aa: CASSQPSRDRGYNEQFF; CDR3nt: TGTGCCAGCAGCCAACCCTCCCGGGACAGGGGCTACAATGAGCAGTTCTTC; len: 17; v_gene: TRBV5-6; j_gene: TRBJ2-1; d_gene: TRBD1; abundance: few
CDR3aa: CASRSGLAETYQETQYF; CDR3nt: TGTGCCAGCAGGTCCGGACTAGCGGAGACGTACCAAGAGACCCAGTACTTC; len: 17; v_gene: TRBV7-9; j_gene: TRBJ2-5; d_gene: TRBD2; abundance: few
CDR3aa: CSAPRGVWGMNTEAFF; CDR3nt: TGCAGTGCCCCGAGGGGGGTTTGGGGGATGAACACTGAAGCTTTCTTT; len: 16; v_gene: TRBV20-1; j_gene: TRBJ1-1; d_gene: -; abundance: few
CDR3aa: CASSYTRGGTEAFF; CDR3nt: TGTGCCAGCAGCTATACCAGAGGGGGCACTGAAGCTTTCTTT; len: 14; v_gene: TRBV2; j_gene: TRBJ1-1; d_gene: -; abundance: -
CDR3aa: CASSEYDRGQGGYTF; CDR3nt: TGTGCCAGCAGTGAATATGACAGGGGGCAAGGGGGCTACACCTTC; len: 15; v_gene: TRBV25-1; j_gene: TRBJ1-2; d_gene: TRBD1; abundance: few
CDR3aa: CASSILVAGTGELFF; CDR3nt: TGTGCCAGTAGTATTTTGGTAGCGGGAACCGGGGAGCTGTTTTTT; len: 15; v_gene: TRBV19; j_gene: TRBJ2-2; d_gene: TRBD2; abundance: few
CDR3aa: CASSQGGTFLFF; CDR3nt: TGTGCCAGCAGCCAAGGGGGGACCTTTCTGTTCTTC; len: 12; v_gene: TRBV3-1; j_gene: TRBJ2-1; d_gene: -; abundance: -
CDR3aa: CASSSGSNTQYF; CDR3nt: TGTGCCAGCAGTTCGGGATCAAATACGCAGTATTTT; len: 12; v_gene: TRBV6-5; j_gene: TRBJ2-3; d_gene: -; abundance: few
CDR3aa: CASSLLLRGSIAKNIQYF; CDR3nt: TGTGCCAGCAGCTTACTGCTCCGGGGATCGATAGCCAAAAACATTCAGTACTTC; len: 18; v_gene: TRBV11-2; j_gene: TRBJ2-4; d_gene: -; abundance: many
CDR3aa: CASSYSSGGIGSPLHF; CDR3nt: TGTGCCAGCAGTTACTCGTCGGGGGGGATTGGTTCACCCCTCCACTTT; len: 16; v_gene: TRBV6-5; j_gene: TRBJ1-6; d_gene: -; abundance: few
CDR3aa: CASSGQGPSYGYTF; CDR3nt: TGTGCCAGCAGTGGACAGGGACCCTCCTATGGCTACACCTTC; len: 14; v_gene: TRBV12-3/TRBV12-4; j_gene: TRBJ1-2; d_gene: TRBD1; abundance: many
CDR3aa: CSAIGLLAVHNEQFF; CDR3nt: TGCAGCGCCATTGGTTTACTAGCGGTTCACAATGAGCAGTTCTTC; len: 15; v_gene: TRBV29-1; j_gene: TRBJ2-1; d_gene: TRBD2; abundance: many
CDR3aa: CASSRLAFGETQYF; CDR3nt: TGTGCCAGCAGCCGACTTGCCTTTGGAGAGACCCAGTACTTC; len: 14; v_gene: TRBV12-3/TRBV12-4; j_gene: TRBJ2-5; d_gene: -; abundance: -
CDR3aa: CSVSIAGSTGELFF; CDR3nt: TGCAGCGTCTCTATAGCGGGGTCCACCGGGGAGCTGTTTTTT; len: 14; v_gene: TRBV29-1; j_gene: TRBJ2-2; d_gene: TRBD2; abundance: many
CDR3aa: CASSEGASGLSYNEQFF; CDR3nt: TGTGCCAGCAGTGAAGGCGCTAGCGGACTCTCCTACAATGAGCAGTTCTTC; len: 17; v_gene: TRBV2; j_gene: TRBJ2-1; d_gene: TRBD2; abundance: many
CDR3aa: CASTWGLAGEYEQYF; CDR3nt: TGTGCCAGCACCTGGGGACTAGCGGGAGAGTACGAGCAGTACTTC; len: 15; v_gene: TRBV12-3/TRBV12-4; j_gene: TRBJ2-7; d_gene: TRBD2; abundance: -
CDR3aa: CAIRAAERRTDTQYF; CDR3nt: TGTGCCATCAGGGCGGCTGAAAGACGCACAGATACGCAGTATTTT; len: 15; v_gene: TRBV10-3; j_gene: TRBJ2-3; d_gene: -; abundance: many
CDR3aa: CASSPLGGPSNTGELFF; CDR3nt: TGTGCCAGCAGTCCGCTGGGGGGGCCCTCGAACACCGGGGAGCTGTTTTTT; len: 17; v_gene: TRBV12-3/TRBV12-4; j_gene: TRBJ2-2; d_gene: -; abundance: few
CDR3aa: CAISEGQGKTQYF; CDR3nt: TGTGCCATCAGTGAGGGACAGGGAAAGACCCAGTACTTC; len: 13; v_gene: TRBV10-3; j_gene: TRBJ2-5; d_gene: TRBD1; abundance: few
CDR3aa: CASSSPEVAGGRETQYF; CDR3nt: TGCGCCAGCAGCTCCCCGGAGGTAGCGGGAGGGCGAGAGACCCAGTACTTC; len: 17; v_gene: TRBV5-1; j_gene: TRBJ2-5; d_gene: TRBD2; abundance: -
CDR3aa: CSATRGLAGPYNEQFF; CDR3nt: TGCAGTGCCACACGAGGACTAGCGGGGCCCTACAATGAGCAGTTCTTC; len: 16; v_gene: TRBV20-1; j_gene: TRBJ2-1; d_gene: TRBD2; abundance: -
CDR3aa: CASSQSRTDPRRIF; CDR3nt: TGTGCCAGCAGCCAGTCGAGGACCGACCCCAGACGGATCTTC; len: 14; v_gene: TRBV3-1; j_gene: TRBJ2-1; d_gene: -; abundance: many
CDR3aa: CASSLVGTAGTGELFF; CDR3nt: TGCGCCAGCAGCTTGGTCGGGACAGCAGGCACCGGGGAGCTGTTTTTT; len: 16; v_gene: TRBV5-1; j_gene: TRBJ2-2; d_gene: TRBD1; abundance: many
CDR3aa: CASSRLYQIRREETQYF; CDR3nt: TGCGCCAGCAGCCGGCTTTATCAAATTCGCCGGGAAGAGACCCAGTACTTC; len: 17; v_gene: TRBV4-1; j_gene: TRBJ2-5; d_gene: -; abundance: -
CDR3aa: CASTRLAGVWEQYF; CDR3nt: TGTGCCAGCACCCGGCTAGCGGGAGTCTGGGAGCAGTACTTC; len: 14; v_gene: TRBV7-8; j_gene: TRBJ2-7; d_gene: TRBD2; abundance: few
CDR3aa: CASSSLGQGASTDTQYF; CDR3nt: TGTGCCAGCAGCTCGCTGGGACAGGGGGCGAGCACAGATACGCAGTATTTT; len: 17; v_gene: TRBV7-6; j_gene: TRBJ2-3; d_gene: TRBD1; abundance: few
CDR3aa: CASSQQDWSGELFF; CDR3nt: TGCGCCAGCAGCCAACAGGACTGGTCCGGGGAGCTGTTTTTT; len: 14; v_gene: TRBV4-1; j_gene: TRBJ2-2; d_gene: -; abundance: few
CDR3aa: CASSYRQHYQPQHF; CDR3nt: TGTGCCAGCAGTTACCGGCAGCATTATCAGCCCCAGCATTTT; len: 14; v_gene: TRBV6-5; j_gene: TRBJ1-5; d_gene: -; abundance: few
CDR3aa: CASSLGGSRATNEKLFF; CDR3nt: TGTGCCAGCAGTTTAGGTGGCTCACGAGCAACTAATGAAAAACTGTTTTTT; len: 17; v_gene: TRBV12-3/TRBV12-4; j_gene: TRBJ1-4; d_gene: -; abundance: -
CDR3aa: CASSKDNNEQFF; CDR3nt: TGTGCCAGCAGCAAAGATAACAATGAGCAGTTCTTC; len: 12; v_gene: TRBV7-6; j_gene: TRBJ2-1; d_gene: -; abundance: few
CDR3aa: CASSTDRDTEAFF; CDR3nt: TGTGCCAGCAGCACGGACAGGGACACTGAAGCTTTCTTT; len: 13; v_gene: TRBV16; j_gene: TRBJ1-1; d_gene: TRBD1; abundance: many
CDR3aa: CASSLPKAGVGPYEQYF; CDR3nt: TGTGCCAGCAGTTTACCCAAGGCGGGAGTGGGACCCTACGAGCAGTACTTC; len: 17; v_gene: TRBV28; j_gene: TRBJ2-7; d_gene: TRBD2; abundance: many
CDR3aa: CASSVDGRVGDTQYF; CDR3nt: TGTGCCAGCAGCGTAGACGGGAGGGTTGGAGATACGCAGTATTTT; len: 15; v_gene: TRBV9; j_gene: TRBJ2-3; d_gene: TRBD2; abundance: many
CDR3aa: CATSDLRQPETQYF; CDR3nt: TGTGCCACCAGTGATTTGCGGCAGCCGGAGACCCAGTACTTC; len: 14; v_gene: TRBV24-1; j_gene: TRBJ2-5; d_gene: -; abundance: -
CDR3aa: CASSPLLAGPRGEQFF; CDR3nt: TGTGCCAGCAGTCCATTACTAGCGGGTCCCAGGGGTGAGCAGTTCTTC; len: 16; v_gene: TRBV6-1; j_gene: TRBJ2-1; d_gene: TRBD2; abundance: many
CDR3aa: CAISTSGGVYNEQFF; CDR3nt: TGTGCCATCAGTACTAGCGGGGGGGTCTACAATGAGCAGTTCTTC; len: 15; v_gene: TRBV10-3; j_gene: TRBJ2-1; d_gene: TRBD2; abundance: few
CDR3aa: CASSEEGRATDTQYF; CDR3nt: TGCGCCAGCAGTGAGGAGGGACGCGCAACAGATACGCAGTATTTT; len: 15; v_gene: TRBV10-1; j_gene: TRBJ2-3; d_gene: -; abundance: -
CDR3aa: CASSPRTSGRRYEQYF; CDR3nt: TGTGCCAGCAGCCCCCGGACTAGCGGGAGACGATACGAGCAGTACTTC; len: 16; v_gene: TRBV3-1; j_gene: TRBJ2-7; d_gene: TRBD2; abundance: many
CDR3aa: CASSPGISNQPQHF; CDR3nt: TGTGCCAGCAGCCCCGGGATTAGCAATCAGCCCCAGCATTTT; len: 14; v_gene: TRBV5-5; j_gene: TRBJ1-5; d_gene: -; abundance: few
CDR3aa: CASSPVGGGYEQYF; CDR3nt: TGTGCCAGCAGCCCAGTAGGGGGTGGGTACGAGCAGTACTTC; len: 14; v_gene: TRBV7-9; j_gene: TRBJ2-7; d_gene: -; abundance: few
CDR3aa: CASSTDTSGANVLTF; CDR3nt: TGTGCCAGTAGTACGGACACCTCTGGGGCCAACGTCCTGACTTTC; len: 15; v_gene: TRBV19; j_gene: TRBJ2-6; d_gene: -; abundance: -
CDR3aa: CASSEAGTGGGQPQHF; CDR3nt: TGTGCCAGCAGCGAAGCCGGGACAGGGGGCGGTCAGCCCCAGCATTTT; len: 16; v_gene: TRBV3-1; j_gene: TRBJ1-5; d_gene: TRBD1; abundance: few
CDR3aa: CASSPDRIGINIQYF; CDR3nt: TGCGCCAGCAGCCCGGACAGGATCGGGATAAACATTCAGTACTTC; len: 15; v_gene: TRBV5-1; j_gene: TRBJ2-4; d_gene: TRBD1; abundance: -
CDR3aa: CASSQEGGTNYGYTF; CDR3nt: TGCGCCAGCAGCCAAGAAGGAGGGACTAACTATGGCTACACCTTC; len: 15; v_gene: TRBV4-1; j_gene: TRBJ1-2; d_gene: -; abundance: few
CDR3aa: CASSLGTGALVTDTQYF; CDR3nt: TGTGCCAGCAGCTTAGGTACAGGGGCCCTCGTAACAGATACGCAGTATTTT; len: 17; v_gene: TRBV11-2; j_gene: TRBJ2-3; d_gene: TRBD1; abundance: few
CDR3aa: CASSLVGGKYGYTF; CDR3nt: TGTGCCAGCAGTTTAGTTGGGGGAAAGTATGGCTACACCTTC; len: 14; v_gene: TRBV12-3/TRBV12-4; j_gene: TRBJ1-2; d_gene: -; abundance: few
CDR3aa: CASRPGLAGPGELFF; CDR3nt: TGTGCCAGCAGACCAGGACTAGCGGGGCCCGGGGAGCTGTTTTTT; len: 15; v_gene: TRBV12-3/TRBV12-4; j_gene: TRBJ2-2; d_gene: TRBD2; abundance: -
CDR3aa: CASRQDRTEQFF; CDR3nt: TGCGCCAGCAGACAAGACAGGACTGAGCAGTTCTTC; len: 12; v_gene: TRBV5-1; j_gene: TRBJ2-1; d_gene: -; abundance: few
CDR3aa: CSAVRRGPQHF; CDR3nt: TGCAGTGCCGTCCGACGGGGGCCCCAGCATTTT; len: 11; v_gene: TRBV20-1; j_gene: TRBJ1-5; d_gene: -; abundance: -
CDR3aa: CASSLGGTSGTSEQFF; CDR3nt: TGCGCCAGCAGCTTGGGCGGGACTAGCGGGACCAGTGAGCAGTTCTTC; len: 16; v_gene: TRBV5-1; j_gene: TRBJ2-1; d_gene: TRBD2; abundance: -
CDR3aa: CATSDAPGTGFNEQFF; CDR3nt: TGTGCCACCAGTGATGCCCCCGGGACAGGGTTCAATGAGCAGTTCTTC; len: 16; v_gene: TRBV24-1; j_gene: TRBJ2-1; d_gene: TRBD1; abundance: few
CDR3aa: CASSSPSGGETQYF; CDR3nt: TGTGCCAGCAGCAGCCCTAGCGGGGGGGAGACCCAGTACTTC; len: 14; v_gene: TRBV7-9; j_gene: TRBJ2-5; d_gene: TRBD2; abundance: many
CDR3aa: CASSLHRPTGRTEAFF; CDR3nt: TGTGCCAGCAGTCTCCACCGACCCACAGGGCGGACTGAAGCTTTCTTT; len: 16; v_gene: TRBV12-3/TRBV12-4; j_gene: TRBJ1-1; d_gene: -; abundance: -
CDR3aa: CASSHRVYNEQFF; CDR3nt: TGCGCCAGCAGCCACAGGGTCTACAATGAGCAGTTCTTC; len: 13; v_gene: TRBV4-1; j_gene: TRBJ2-1; d_gene: -; abundance: -
CDR3aa: CASRDGSNQPQHF; CDR3nt: TGTGCCAGTAGGGACGGTAGCAATCAGCCCCAGCATTTT; len: 13; v_gene: TRBV27; j_gene: TRBJ1-5; d_gene: -; abundance: many
CDR3aa: CASSLEWGANEKLFF; CDR3nt: TGCGCCAGCAGCTTGGAGTGGGGGGCGAATGAAAAACTGTTTTTT; len: 15; v_gene: TRBV5-1; j_gene: TRBJ1-4; d_gene: -; abundance: -
CDR3aa: CSVEDLLERTPYNEQFF; CDR3nt: TGCAGCGTTGAAGATCTTCTGGAGCGGACGCCCTACAATGAGCAGTTCTTC; len: 17; v_gene: TRBV29-1; j_gene: TRBJ2-1; d_gene: -; abundance: few